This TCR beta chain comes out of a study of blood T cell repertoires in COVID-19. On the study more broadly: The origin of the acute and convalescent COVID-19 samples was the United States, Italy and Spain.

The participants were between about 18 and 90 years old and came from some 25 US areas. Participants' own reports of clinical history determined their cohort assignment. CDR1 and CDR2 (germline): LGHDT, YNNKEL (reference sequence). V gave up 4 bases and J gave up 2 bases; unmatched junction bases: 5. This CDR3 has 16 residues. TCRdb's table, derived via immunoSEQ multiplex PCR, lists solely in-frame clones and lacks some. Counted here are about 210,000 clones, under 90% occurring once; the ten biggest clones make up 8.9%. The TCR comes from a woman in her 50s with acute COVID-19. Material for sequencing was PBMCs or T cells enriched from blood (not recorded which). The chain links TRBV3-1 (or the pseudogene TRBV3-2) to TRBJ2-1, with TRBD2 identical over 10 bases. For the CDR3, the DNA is TGTGCCAGCAGCCTACTAGCGGGGAAAACCTACAATGAGCAGTTCTTC. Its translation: CASSLLAGKTYNEQFF.